What follows are 11 T cell receptor beta chains derived from one specimen sequenced in a study of cytomegalovirus exposure and HLA in healthy donors. The PCR employed 60 Vbeta primers together with 13 Jbeta primers. Measured with immunoSEQ multiplex PCR; TCRdb has only the in-frame clones, and not every one. The table lists 100,000 to 150,000 clones, over 75% of them singletons. Sequences were obtained from PBMCs. The receptors here all came from a man aged 18 to 29 in good health and CMV-seropositive.

This chain joins TRBV6-5 and TRBJ2-3; 10 bases align to TRBD2. The CDR3 length is 15 residues. Trimming cost V 5 bases and J 1 base; bases outside gene matches: 3. The germline CDR1 and CDR2 sequences are MNHEY and SVGAGI. CDR3 in amino acids: CASSSGLAGTDTQYF. Written as DNA, the CDR3 is TGTGCCAGCAGTAGCGGACTAGCGGGCACAGATACGCAGTATTTT.

The chain uses TRBV7-9 and TRBJ1-2, with 12 bases fitting TRBD1. V lost 5 bases to trimming and J lost 6 bases; unmatched junction nucleotides: 10. This CDR3 is built from 16 residues. The germline V gene encodes CDR1 SEHNR and CDR2 FQNEAQ (reference sequence). The DNA of the CDR3 is TGTGCCAGCAGCGAGTCCGGGACAGGGGGCCTAGATGGCTACACCTTC. Its translation: CASSESGTGGLDGYTF.

The chain is built from TRBV6-5 and TRBJ2-3; D might be TRBD2 (6 bases). With 5 bases removed from V and 3 bases from J, the gap between germline ends came to 15 bases. CDR1 MNHEY and CDR2 SVGAGI come from the germline V gene. The CDR3 consists of 15 residues. Here the CDR3 DNA reads TGTGCCAGCAGTGGGTCCGGGACTGCAACAGATACGCAGTATTTT. Protein: CASSGSGTATDTQYF.

The chain combines TRBV11-2 with TRBJ1-2, with D possibly TRBD1 on 6 matching bases. Trimming took 6 bases from V and 5 from J, leaving 19 bases between them. This CDR3 has 15 amino acids. Germline CDR1 and CDR2: SGHAT and FQNNGV. Here the CDR3 DNA reads TGTGCCAGCAGAAAATTAACAGGGATAGGATATGGCTACACCTTC. Encoded protein: CASRKLTGIGYGYTF.

The rearrangement joins TRBV4-3 to TRBJ2-3; 7 positions match TRBD2. The CDR3 contains 15 residues. Germline trimming cut 1 base from V and 4 bases from J; bases unmatched to any gene: 5. The germline CDR1 and CDR2 sequences are LGHNA and YSLEER. DNA of the CDR3: TGCGCCAGCAGCCAAGGGGGGGGGAAATCAGATACGCAGTATTTT. Its translation: CASSQGGGKSDTQYF.

The chain has TRBV7-9 and TRBJ2-1, with D unresolved. The CDR3 covers 13 residues. The germline V and J ends were trimmed by 1 base and 4 bases, with 5 bases remaining between them. CDR1 SEHNR and CDR2 FQNEAQ come from the germline V gene (reference sequence). The CDR3 region is CASSLVRYNEQFF. In DNA form, the CDR3 reads TGTGCCAGCAGCTTAGTGCGGTACAATGAGCAGTTCTTC.

The V call is TRBV19, the J call TRBJ1-4; 9 bases agree with TRBD1. The junction had 17 bases not matched to a gene; V was cut back by 11 bases and J by 4 bases. In germline, CDR1 is LNHDA, CDR2 SQIVND (reference sequence). The CDR3 loop spans 17 amino acids. This chain's CDR3 is CASKTGGARRINEKLFF. CDR3 nucleotides: TGTGCCTCAAAAACAGGGGGCGCACGCCGCATTAATGAAAAACTGTTTTTT.

The chain joins TRBV4-3 to TRBJ1-4, with D perhaps TRBD1 (5 bases). V shed 0 bases and J shed 8 bases, with 19 bases lying between them. There are 17 residues in the CDR3. Germline values: CDR1 LGHNA, CDR2 YSLEER. CDR3 in DNA: TGCGCCAGCAGCCAAGATCCGGCCGGCCAGGGTGGGGAAAAACTGTTTTTT. This translates into CASSQDPAGQGGEKLFF.

As to this clone: Other DNA sequences in the sample encode the same CDR3. This chain uses TRBV7-9 with TRBJ1-1; the D is unclear. V lost 1 base and J 4 bases, leaving 10 bases between the germline ends. Germline V gene data show CDR1 as SEHNR and CDR2 as FQNEAQ (reference sequence). This CDR3 has 14 amino acids. The CDR3 DNA is TGTGCCAGCAGCTTAGGGGGAGGGAGCACTGAAGCTTTCTTT. This codes for CASSLGGGSTEAFF. Using reference TRBV7-9 and TRBJ1-1 for the parts outside the CDR3, the full variable domain is DTGVSQNPRHKITKRGQNVTFRCDPISEHNRLYWYRQTLGQGPEFLTYFQNEAQLEKSRLLSDRFSAERPKGSFSTLEIQRTEQGDSAMYLCASSLGGGSTEAFFGQGTRLTVV.

This sequence joins TRBV18 and TRBJ2-7; 8 nucleotides align to TRBD1. Germline lookup yields CDR1 KGHSH and CDR2 LQKENI. V was clipped by 6 bases and J by 4 bases; unmatched bases: 8. The CDR3 runs 14 residues. Here the CDR3 reads CASSKRDRRYEQYF. As DNA, the CDR3 is TGTGCCAGCTCGAAGAGGGACAGGCGGTACGAGCAGTACTTC.

The rearrangement links TRBV6-1 to TRBJ1-1; perhaps TRBD1 as D (5 bases). This CDR3 has 13 residues. Germline CDR1 MNHNS, CDR2 SASEGT. V lost 10 bases and J 1 base, leaving 13 bases between the germline ends. The chain's CDR3 is CATPTDKNTEAFF. DNA of the CDR3: TGTGCCACCCCGACAGATAAGAACACTGAAGCTTTCTTT.